These 21 T cell receptor beta chains were sequenced from one sample in a study of CD8+ T cells in alopecia areata. cDNA prepared by RNA extraction and subsequent reverse transcription served as the template for sequencing. Some clones are missing from TCRdb's copy, which holds only in-frame ones; the method was immunoSEQ multiplex PCR. The table has approximately 91,000 clones, 35% to 50% seen once. Sequenced sample: CD4+ T cells sorted from blood. These receptors were obtained from a human donor with alopecia areata.

The table lists this clone with a few counts. The V and J genes are TRBV29-1 and TRBJ2-3, with 13 nucleotides matching TRBD2. The J segment lost 5 bases and the V segment lost 6 bases, leaving 17 bases of the junction unmatched. In germline, CDR1 is SQVTM, CDR2 ANQGSEA. The CDR3 runs 18 residues. The CDR3 sequence is CSVQGGTSGIRPQDTQYF. The CDR3 nucleotides read TGCAGCGTCCAAGGCGGGACTAGCGGGATCCGCCCCCAAGATACGCAGTATTTT.

This chain uses TRBV30 with TRBJ2-3, with D possibly matching TRBD1 (6 bases). V lost 3 bases, J lost 3 bases, and 10 bases lay in between. Germline V gives CDR1 GTSNPN, CDR2 SVGIG (reference sequence). This CDR3 spans 13 amino acids. This CDR3 reads CAWRQGQTDTQYF. The CDR3, as DNA: TGTGCCTGGAGACAGGGTCAGACAGATACGCAGTATTTT.

J is TRBJ2-3 and V is TRBV11-2; TRBD1 agrees at 10 bases. V lost 4 bases to trimming and J lost 10 bases; unmatched junction nucleotides: 11. Looked up from germline, CDR1 is SGHAT and CDR2 is FQNNGV. This CDR3 contains 15 residues. The DNA for the CDR3 is TGTGCCAGCAGCTCCCGAGGGACAGGGGATGTCCCGCAGTATTTT. Translated, it gives CASSSRGTGDVPQYF.

The chain uses TRBV30 and TRBJ2-5; D is undetermined. CDR1 and CDR2 from the germline V gene are GTSNPN and SVGIG (reference sequence). Trimming shortened V by 0 bases and J by 1 base, and 6 bases separated the two germline ends. The CDR3 is made up of 13 amino acids. The CDR3 nucleotides are TGTGCCTGGAGTGTAACCTCCCAAGAGACCCAGTACTTC. Its translation: CAWSVTSQETQYF.

This clone was observed a handful of times. The genes are TRBV30 and TRBJ2-3; 9 bases match TRBD2. With 1 base clipped from V and 5 bases from J, the junction kept 7 bases outside the gene matches. Germline assignment: CDR1 GTSNPN and CDR2 SVGIG (reference sequence). The CDR3 spans 15 residues. The CDR3 here is CAWSGSGSGGDTQYF. The CDR3 DNA sequence: TGTGCCTGGAGTGGTAGCGGGAGTGGGGGAGATACGCAGTATTTT.

The chain links TRBV4-3 to TRBJ2-3; D possibly uses TRBD1 or TRBD2 (5 bases each). This CDR3 has 15 amino acids. Between the trimmed V and J ends, which lost 0 bases and 8 bases, there was a span of 15 bases. Germline lookup yields CDR1 LGHNA and CDR2 YSLEER. This CDR3 reads CASSQEPQGRGTQYF. As DNA, the CDR3 is TGCGCCAGCAGCCAAGAACCTCAGGGCCGGGGTACGCAGTATTTT.

This clone was detected only a few times. The chain's CDR3 is CSVGFGGGNEQFF. CDR3 DNA: TGCAGCGTCGGCTTTGGGGGAGGCAATGAGCAGTTCTTC. V is TRBV29-1 and J is TRBJ2-1; D is perhaps TRBD2 (6 bases). The V end lost 6 bases, the J end lost 6 bases, and 15 bases lay between the germline ends. The length of the CDR3 is 13 residues. Looked up from germline, CDR1 is SQVTM and CDR2 is ANQGSEA.

The table lists this clone with a few counts. This chain connects TRBV11-2 to TRBJ2-7, with a weak D call TRBD2 (5 bases). V was trimmed by 5 bases and J by 6 bases, leaving 20 bases between them. The CDR3 has 15 amino acids. The germline V gene encodes CDR1 SGHAT and CDR2 FQNNGV. In nucleotides, the CDR3 is TGTGCCAGCAGCAACGGGATGCGGGCCGAGTTCGAGCAGTACTTC. It yields the protein CASSNGMRAEFEQYF.

This clone was recorded once. The J gene is TRBJ2-7, the V gene TRBV29-1, with 8 nucleotides matching TRBD1. Germline V gives CDR1 SQVTM, CDR2 ANQGSEA. The CDR3 runs to 12 residues. The ends lost 7 bases at V and 6 bases at J; junction bases unmatched: 8. The CDR3 loop is CSAARDRGEQYF. The CDR3 nucleotides are TGCAGCGCCGCAAGAGACAGGGGCGAGCAGTACTTC.

This clone has more than one count but fewer than ten. The chain employs TRBV28 and TRBJ1-6; 7 bases match TRBD1. V shed 3 bases, J shed 9 bases, and the junction held 8 bases outside the gene matches. This CDR3 is 15 amino acids long. Germline-derived CDR1 and CDR2 are MDHEN and SYDVKM. The CDR3 nucleotides are TGTGCCAGCAGTTTGGGACAGTTTGTAGGTTCACCCCTCCACTTT. Its translation is CASSLGQFVGSPLHF.

This clone was counted a few times. The chain couples TRBV29-1 to TRBJ2-2, with D uncertain. The V and J ends lost 4 bases and 3 bases respectively, with 3 bases between them. CDR3 length equals 11 residues. The germline V gene encodes CDR1 SQVTM and CDR2 ANQGSEA. CDR3 amino acids: CSVAYTGELFF. CDR3 bases: TGCAGCGTTGCGTACACCGGGGAGCTGTTTTTT.

V gene TRBV29-1 combines with J gene TRBJ2-1; 13 bases are shared with TRBD2. Germline trimming cut 6 bases from V and 7 bases from J; bases unmatched to any gene: 6. Germline CDR1 and CDR2: SQVTM and ANQGSEA. The CDR3 spans 14 residues. The CDR3 spells CSVTRLAGGNEQFF. CDR3 nucleotide sequence: TGCAGCGTGACCCGACTAGCGGGAGGAAATGAGCAGTTCTTC.

V usage is TRBV6-5 and J usage is TRBJ2-2; 9 positions match TRBD1. The length of the CDR3 is 15 residues. Germline trimming cut 6 bases from V and 6 bases from J; bases unmatched to any gene: 8. Germline V gene lookup returns CDR1 MNHEY and CDR2 SVGAGI. In DNA form, the CDR3 reads TGTGCCAGCAGGTCGGGACAGGGTGTGGCCGGGGAGCTGTTTTTT. Protein: CASRSGQGVAGELFF.

This clone was observed a few times. The chain links TRBV15 to TRBJ2-2, with unresolved D. The germline CDR1 and CDR2 sequences are LNHNV and YYDKDF (reference sequence). V lost 0 bases and J 8 bases, leaving 19 bases between the germline ends. This CDR3 is 17 amino acids long. CDR3 DNA: TGTGCCACCAGCAGAGAGTGGGCTACTACCGAGAGGGGGGAGCTGTTTTTT. This sequence encodes CATSREWATTERGELFF.

CDR3 residues: CASSQDLPGTGNGYTF. The CDR3 DNA sequence: TGTGCCAGCAGCCAAGACCTCCCCGGGACAGGGAATGGCTACACCTTC. The gene calls are TRBV14 and TRBJ1-2; 9 bases are shared with TRBD1. This CDR3 comprises 16 residues. The V segment lost 0 bases and the J segment 6 bases; nucleotides outside the gene matches: 8. In germline, CDR1 is SGHDN, CDR2 FVKESK.

V is TRBV29-1 and J is TRBJ2-5; a weak D match, TRBD2 (7 bases). Germline V CDR1 and CDR2: SQVTM, ANQGSEA. CDR3 length equals 14 residues. Trimming pared 3 bases from V and 3 bases from J, leaving 14 bases between. CDR3 nucleotide sequence: TGCAGCGTTGATTCGCAGGGGAGGGAAGAGACCCAGTACTTC. Translating gives CSVDSQGREETQYF.

The V call is TRBV30, the J call TRBJ1-2; a possible D gene is TRBD1 (5 bases). The germline V and J ends were trimmed by 3 bases and 5 bases, with 7 bases remaining between them. The germline gives CDR1 GTSNPN, CDR2 SVGIG (reference sequence). The CDR3 is 11 residues long. The CDR3 DNA reads as TGTGCCTGGAGAAGGGGTTATGGCTACACCTTC. Its protein product is CAWRRGYGYTF. Full variable domain (missing parts from reference TRBV30 and TRBJ1-2): SQTIHQWPATLVQPVGSPLSLECTVEGTSNPNLYWYRQAAGRGLQLLFYSVGIGQISSEVPQNLSASRPQDRQFILSSKKLLLSDSGFYLCAWRRGYGYTFGSGTRLTVV.

This clone was detected once. V gene TRBV28 combines with J gene TRBJ1-6, with D uncertain. The CDR3 runs to 14 residues. Trimming stripped 6 bases from V and 7 bases from J, with 13 bases between. The germline V gene encodes CDR1 MDHEN and CDR2 SYDVKM. The CDR3 is CASSRGMENSPLHF. The CDR3 coding sequence is TGTGCCAGCAGCCGCGGGATGGAGAATTCACCCCTCCACTTT.

This clone was counted a few times. The rearrangement links TRBV5-1 to TRBJ2-6; the D is unclear. Germline values: CDR1 SGHRS, CDR2 YFSETQ. The V end was cut by 0 bases, the J end by 0 bases, with 4 bases between. This CDR3 is built from 15 residues. The CDR3 loop reads CASSLDSSGANVLTF. The CDR3 DNA sequence: TGCGCCAGCAGCTTGGACAGCTCTGGGGCCAACGTCCTGACTTTC.

This clone was detected a few times. The CDR3 coding sequence is TGTGCCAGCTCACCACAGGGGGCCGATGAAAAACTGTTTTTT. Amino acids: CASSPQGADEKLFF. The rearrangement uses TRBV18 and TRBJ1-4; TRBD1 aligns across 7 bases. There are 14 residues in the CDR3. CDR1 is KGHSH, CDR2 LQKENI, per germline. The V gene end was trimmed by 1 base and the J gene end by 6 bases; junction bases not matched to a gene: 2.

V usage is TRBV6-1 and J usage is TRBJ1-1; D may be TRBD1 (5 bases). CDR1 and CDR2 from the germline V gene are MNHNS and SASEGT. With 6 bases removed from V and 8 bases from J, the gap between germline ends came to 10 bases. The CDR3 loop spans 11 amino acids. The CDR3 DNA follows: TGTGCCAGCAGAGTGGCAGGGGAAGCTTTCTTT. Translated, it gives CASRVAGEAFF.